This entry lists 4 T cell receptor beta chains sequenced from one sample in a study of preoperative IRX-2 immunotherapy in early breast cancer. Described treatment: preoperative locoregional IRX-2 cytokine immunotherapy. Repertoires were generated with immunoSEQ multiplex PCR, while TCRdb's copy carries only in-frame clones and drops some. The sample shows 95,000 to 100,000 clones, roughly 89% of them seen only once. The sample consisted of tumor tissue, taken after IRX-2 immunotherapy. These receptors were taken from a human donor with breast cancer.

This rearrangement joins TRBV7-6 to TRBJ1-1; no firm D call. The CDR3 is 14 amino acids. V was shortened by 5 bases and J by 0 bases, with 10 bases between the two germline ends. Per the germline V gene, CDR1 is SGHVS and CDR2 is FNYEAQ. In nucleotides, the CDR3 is TGTGCCAGCAGCCTACAGCTAATGAACACTGAAGCTTTCTTT. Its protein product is CASSLQLMNTEAFF.

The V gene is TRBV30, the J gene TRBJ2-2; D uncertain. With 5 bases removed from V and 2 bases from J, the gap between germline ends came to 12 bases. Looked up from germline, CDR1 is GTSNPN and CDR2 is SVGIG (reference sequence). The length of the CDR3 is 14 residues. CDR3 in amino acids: CAWGLSVNTGELFF. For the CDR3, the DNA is TGTGCCTGGGGTCTCTCTGTCAACACCGGGGAGCTGTTTTTT. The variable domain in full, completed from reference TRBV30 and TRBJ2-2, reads SQTIHQWPATLVQPVGSPLSLECTVEGTSNPNLYWYRQAAGRGLQLLFYSVGIGQISSEVPQNLSASRPQDRQFILSSKKLLLSDSGFYLCAWGLSVNTGELFFGEGSRLTVL.

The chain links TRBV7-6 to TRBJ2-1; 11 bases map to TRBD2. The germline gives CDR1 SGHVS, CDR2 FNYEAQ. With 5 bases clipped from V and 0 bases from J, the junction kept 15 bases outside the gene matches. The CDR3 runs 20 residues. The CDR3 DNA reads TGTGCCAGCAGCGCATTACCCGGGACTAGCGGTAGAAGCTCCTACAATGAGCAGTTCTTC. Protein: CASSALPGTSGRSSYNEQFF.

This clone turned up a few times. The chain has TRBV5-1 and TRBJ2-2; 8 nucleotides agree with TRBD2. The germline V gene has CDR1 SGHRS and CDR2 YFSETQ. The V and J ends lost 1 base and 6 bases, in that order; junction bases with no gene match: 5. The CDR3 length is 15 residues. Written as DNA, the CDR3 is TGCGCCAGCAGCTTGACTAGCGGTAACCCCGGGGAGCTGTTTTTT. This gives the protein CASSLTSGNPGELFF.